This T cell receptor beta chain was identified in a study of T cells in Graves' hyperthyroidism and ophthalmopathy. At the level of the study: Before treatment of any kind, peripheral blood was taken at initial diagnosis. Study-level results: Blood also contained most expanded thyroid clonotypes above 0.001.

On this clonotype itself: Its antigen is still unknown.

Amplified TCR beta CDR3 regions derived from RNA transcripts. The HTBI set primed first-round TCR CDR3 RT-PCR. From the multiplex PCR reads, TCRdb called clonotypes with MiXCR, one entry per CDR3 protein. Of hundreds of thousands of distinct CDR3 sequences listed, roughly 15% are singletons. Trimming shortened V by 1 base and J by 6 bases, and 13 bases separated the two germline ends. CDR3 length: 15 amino acids. CDR1 is SGHTA, CDR2 FQGNSA, per germline. The V and J genes are TRBV7-2 and TRBJ2-1; perhaps TRBD2 as D (6 bases). This TCR derives from a woman aged 50 to 60 with Graves' ophthalmopathy. Sequences were obtained from blood. The CDR3 DNA follows: TGTGCCAGCAGCTTAGACTGGGTCGGGAGCAATGAGCAGTTCTTC. This gives the protein CASSLDWVGSNEQFF.